The clone carrying this T cell receptor (beta chain) was detected only a few times. Antigen unknown. The source of the sample is a study of early T cells in non-severe SARS-CoV-2 infection. General study results and limits: Database matching using VDJdb favored anti-spike CD8 responses, with private and CD4 specificities left missing.

The germline CDR1 and CDR2 sequences are SEHNR and FQNEAQ (reference sequence). This CDR3 has 14 residues. Tagging with unique molecular identifiers was applied to individual cDNA molecules. TCRdb reprocessed the 5' RACE reads via MiXCR and lists one record per CDR3 protein. The sample holds some 50,000 distinct CDR3 sequences; roughly 5% are singletons and the top ten take about 4.9%. V gene TRBV7-9 combines with J gene TRBJ2-1, with D tentatively TRBD1 (5 bases). Sequenced material: whole blood, taken at baseline. This receptor was obtained from an adult who was a healthcare worker with PCR-confirmed SARS-CoV-2 infection or an uninfected control (not recorded which). The CDR3 is CASVRAQEYNEQFF. CDR3 bases: TGTGCATCAGTAAGGGCACAGGAGTACAATGAGCAGTTCTTC.